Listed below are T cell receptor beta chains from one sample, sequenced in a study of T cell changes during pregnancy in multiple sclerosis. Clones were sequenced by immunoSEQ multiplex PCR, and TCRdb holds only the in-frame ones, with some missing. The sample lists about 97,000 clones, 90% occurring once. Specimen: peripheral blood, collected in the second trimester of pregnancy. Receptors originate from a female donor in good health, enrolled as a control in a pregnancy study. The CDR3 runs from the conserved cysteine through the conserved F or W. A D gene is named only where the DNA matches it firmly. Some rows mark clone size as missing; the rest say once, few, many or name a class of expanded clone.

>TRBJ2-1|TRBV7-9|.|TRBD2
TGTGCCAGCAGCTTAGCTGGACTAGCTGGTGAGCAGTTCTTC
CASSLAGLAGEQFF
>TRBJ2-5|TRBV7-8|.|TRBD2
TGTGCCAGCAGCCCTGGTCTAGCGGGAGACCAAGAGACCCAGTACTTC
CASSPGLAGDQETQYF
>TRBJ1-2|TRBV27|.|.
TGTGCCAGCAGTTTAACCGAGGAGGGCTATGGCTACACCTTC
CASSLTEEGYGYTF
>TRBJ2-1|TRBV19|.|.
TGTGCCAGTAACCGACCAGGCACCTACAATGAGCAGTTCTTC
CASNRPGTYNEQFF
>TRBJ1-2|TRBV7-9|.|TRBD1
TGTGCCAGCAGCTTAGTGGGACAGAACTATGGCTACACCTTC
CASSLVGQNYGYTF
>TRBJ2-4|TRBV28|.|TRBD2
TGTGCCAGCAGTTTTTGGGGGACTAGCGAAGGGGAAGGCATTCAGTACTTC
CASSFWGTSEGEGIQYF
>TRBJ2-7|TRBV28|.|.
TGTGCCAGCAGAGAGGGTAACGAGCAGTACTTC
CASREGNEQYF
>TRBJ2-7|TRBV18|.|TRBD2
TGTGCCAGCTCACCACTCCCCGGACTAGCGGGAGTTGGACTCGGCGAGCAGTACTTC
CASSPLPGLAGVGLGEQYF
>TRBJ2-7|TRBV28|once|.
TGTGCCAGCCGGAGCCTCCACGAGCAGTACTTC
CASRSLHEQYF
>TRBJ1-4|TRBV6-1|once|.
TGTGCCAGCAGTGAAGGGGGGCCCACGAAAAAACTGTTTTTT
CASSEGGPTKKLFF
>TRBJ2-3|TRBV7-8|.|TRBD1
TGTGCCAGCAGCTTATGGGGGACAGGGGGCACAGATACGCAGTATTTT
CASSLWGTGGTDTQYF
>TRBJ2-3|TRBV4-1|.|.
TGCGCCAGCAGCCAACCGAGGCGGGGTGGTGCAGATACGCAGTATTTT
CASSQPRRGGADTQYF
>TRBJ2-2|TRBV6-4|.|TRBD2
TGTGCCAGCAGTCCCAGCGGGGGGCCCACCGGGGAGCTGTTTTTT
CASSPSGGPTGELFF
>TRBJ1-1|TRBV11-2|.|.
TGTGCCAGCAGCTACGGGACTGCTTACACTGAAGCTTTCTTT
CASSYGTAYTEAFF
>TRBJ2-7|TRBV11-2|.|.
TGTGCCAGCAGCTTAGAACAGACGACCTACGAGCAGTACTTC
CASSLEQTTYEQYF
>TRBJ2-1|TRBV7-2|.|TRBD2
TGTGCCAGCAGCTTAGAGGCTAGCGGGTTTTACAATGAGCAGTTCTTC
CASSLEASGFYNEQFF
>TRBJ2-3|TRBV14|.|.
TGTGCCAGCAGCCAAGTGGGTGGGACAACGCAGTATTTT
CASSQVGGTTQYF
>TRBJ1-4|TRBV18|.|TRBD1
TGTGCCAGCTCACCACAGGGGGCGGGAGAAAAACTGTTTTTT
CASSPQGAGEKLFF
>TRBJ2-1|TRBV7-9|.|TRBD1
TGTGCCAGCAGAAATACAGGGGGCGGTGGGAATGAGCAGTTCTTC
CASRNTGGGGNEQFF
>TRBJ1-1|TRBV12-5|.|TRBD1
TGTGCTAGTGGTTTGCAGGGGGCGCGTACTGAAGCTTTCTTT
CASGLQGARTEAFF
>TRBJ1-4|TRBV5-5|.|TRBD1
TGTGCCAGCAGCTTGGAACAGGGGGCCACGGAAAAACTGTTTTTT
CASSLEQGATEKLFF
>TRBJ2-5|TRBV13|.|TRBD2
TGTGCCAGCAGCCCAGCGGGGGGCTACTCGGAGACCCAGTACTTC
CASSPAGGYSETQYF
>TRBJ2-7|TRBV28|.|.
TGTGCCAGCATCTCGGCGGGGAAATCCTACGAGCAGTACTTC
CASISAGKSYEQYF
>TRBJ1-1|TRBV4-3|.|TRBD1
TGCGCCAGCAGCCAAGGGAACAGGGGAGAGACTGAAGCTTTCTTT
CASSQGNRGETEAFF
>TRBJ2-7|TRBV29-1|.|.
TGCAGCGTGGGGACACCAGGCTTGGACGAGCAGTACTTC
CSVGTPGLDEQYF
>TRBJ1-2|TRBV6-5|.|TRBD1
TGTGCCAGCAGATTGACAGGGGAGGCTGGCTACACCTTC
CASRLTGEAGYTF
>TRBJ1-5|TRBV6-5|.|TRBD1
TGTGCCAGCAGCCGGAGACAGGGGGAATATCAGCCCCAGCATTTT
CASSRRQGEYQPQHF
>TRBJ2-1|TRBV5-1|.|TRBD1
TGCGCCAGCACCCAGGACAGGGTTTACAATGAGCAGTTCTTC
CASTQDRVYNEQFF
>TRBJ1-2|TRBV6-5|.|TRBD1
TGTGCCAGCAGTTTGGACAGGGTGGCGGGAAACTATGGCTACACCTTC
CASSLDRVAGNYGYTF
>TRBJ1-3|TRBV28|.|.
TGTGCCAGCAGTTCTTATGGGGGCTCGGGAAACACCATATATTTT
CASSSYGGSGNTIYF
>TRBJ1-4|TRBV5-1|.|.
TGCGCCAGCAGCCCGGGGGGGTCGACTAATGAAAAACTGTTTTTT
CASSPGGSTNEKLFF
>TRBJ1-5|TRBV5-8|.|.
TGTGCCAGCAGCTTGTTCGGGGGGACGCCGAATCAGCCCCAGCATTTT
CASSLFGGTPNQPQHF
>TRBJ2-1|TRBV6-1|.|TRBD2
TGTGCCAGCAGTGTCTCTAGCGGGGGGGCTTACAATGAGCAGTTCTTC
CASSVSSGGAYNEQFF
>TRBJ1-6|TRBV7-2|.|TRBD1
TGTGCCAGCAGGGAAAGACAGGGAGACAATTCACCCCTCCACTTT
CASRERQGDNSPLHF
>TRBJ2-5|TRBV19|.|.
TGTGCCAGTAGTAAAGGGACACCGGGAGAGACCCAGTACTTC
CASSKGTPGETQYF
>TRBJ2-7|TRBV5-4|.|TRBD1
TGTGCCAGCAGCTCCGGACAGGGCGACGAGCAGTACTTC
CASSSGQGDEQYF
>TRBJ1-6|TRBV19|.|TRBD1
TGTGCCAGTAGTCCTCGGGACAGGGGCGGTTCACCCCTCCACTTT
CASSPRDRGGSPLHF
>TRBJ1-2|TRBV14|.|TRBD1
TGTGCCAGCAGCCAAGCGAGGGGGCGGCTCGGCTACACCTTC
CASSQARGRLGYTF
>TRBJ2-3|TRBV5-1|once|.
TGCGCCAGCAGCTTTAACACAGATACGCAGTATTTT
CASSFNTDTQYF
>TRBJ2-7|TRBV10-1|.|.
TGCGCCAGCAGTGAGTCGTTCCCAGCCTACGAGCAGTACTTC
CASSESFPAYEQYF
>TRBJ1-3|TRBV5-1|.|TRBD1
TGCGCCAGCAGCCACGGGGGACAGGGGAACACCATATATTTT
CASSHGGQGNTIYF
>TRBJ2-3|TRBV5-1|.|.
TGCGCCAGCAGCAGACTAGACACAGATACGCAGTATTTT
CASSRLDTDTQYF
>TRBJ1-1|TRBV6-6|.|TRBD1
TGTGCCAGCACCAACCCCCAGGGGGCGAACACTGAAGCTTTCTTT
CASTNPQGANTEAFF
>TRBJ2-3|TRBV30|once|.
TGTGCCTGGAGTGGGGCAGGGGGCACAGATACGCAGTATTTT
CAWSGAGGTDTQYF
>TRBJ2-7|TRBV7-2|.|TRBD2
TGTGCCAGCAGCTTTTCGGCGGGAGTGTACTACGAGCAGTACTTC
CASSFSAGVYYEQYF
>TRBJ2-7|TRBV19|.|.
TGTGCCAGTAGTAATGAAGCAGGCTACGAGCAGTACTTC
CASSNEAGYEQYF
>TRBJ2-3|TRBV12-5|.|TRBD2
TGTGCTAGTGGTTTGGTAAGAACTAGCGGGGGGGCCGGAGATACGCAGTATTTT
CASGLVRTSGGAGDTQYF
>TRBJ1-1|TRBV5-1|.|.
TGCGCCAGCAGGGGAGGGCAGATGAACACTGAAGCTTTCTTT
CASRGGQMNTEAFF
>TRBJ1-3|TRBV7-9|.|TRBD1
TGTGCCAGCAGCTTAGTGGGACAGTACTCTGGAAACACCATATATTTT
CASSLVGQYSGNTIYF
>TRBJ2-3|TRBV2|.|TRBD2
TGTGCCATCTCTAGCGGGGAAACAGATACGCAGTATTTT
CAISSGETDTQYF
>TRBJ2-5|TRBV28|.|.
TGTGCCAGCAGTTTTGGGGAGTGGGAGACCCAGTACTTC
CASSFGEWETQYF
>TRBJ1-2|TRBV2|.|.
TGTGCCAGCAGGGGGGGGGAAGTTGGCTATGGCTACACCTTC
CASRGGEVGYGYTF
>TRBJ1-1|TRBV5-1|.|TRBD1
TGCGCCAGCAGCTTCGGGCAGACAGGGCAATTCACTGAAGCTTTCTTT
CASSFGQTGQFTEAFF
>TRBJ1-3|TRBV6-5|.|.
TGTGCCAGCAGGCTCGGACAGCCTGGAAACACCATATATTTT
CASRLGQPGNTIYF
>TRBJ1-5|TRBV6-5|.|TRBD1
TGTGCCAGCAGCGACAGGGCAAGCAATCAGCCCCAGCATTTT
CASSDRASNQPQHF
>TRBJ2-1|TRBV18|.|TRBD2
TGTGCCAGCTCCGCTGTTCTTAGCGGGAGGGCCCACGATGAGCAGTTCTTC
CASSAVLSGRAHDEQFF